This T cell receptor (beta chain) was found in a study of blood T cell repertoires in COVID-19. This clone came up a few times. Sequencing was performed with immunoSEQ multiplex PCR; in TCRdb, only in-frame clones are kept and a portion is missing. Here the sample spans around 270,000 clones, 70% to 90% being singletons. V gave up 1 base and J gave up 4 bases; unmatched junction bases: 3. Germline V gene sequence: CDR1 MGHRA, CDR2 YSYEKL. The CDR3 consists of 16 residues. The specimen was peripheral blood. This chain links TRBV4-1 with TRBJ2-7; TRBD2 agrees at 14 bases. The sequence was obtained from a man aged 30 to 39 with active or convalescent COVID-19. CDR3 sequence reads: CASSQGTSGGIYEQYF. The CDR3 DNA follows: TGCGCCAGCAGCCAAGGGACTAGCGGGGGGATTTACGAGCAGTACTTC.